This T cell receptor beta chain was documented in a study of blood T cells in healthy people across ages. Overall study results and limits: With age, beta diversity per million T cells declined roughly linearly, significantly by 40. In these data, TCR beta diversity tracked strongly with naive T cell percentage.

A second about 6 to 12 cycle PCR used barcoded and J-beta primers. TCRdb reprocessed the 5' RACE reads via MiXCR and lists one record per CDR3 protein. The repertoire holds hundreds of thousands of distinct CDR3 sequences, with about 30% as singletons. This clonotype came up a few times. Its antigen remains unknown. Donation came from healthy Caucasian individuals in Russia who were aged about 6 to 100. Investigators took around 10 milliliters of peripheral blood from every donor. Germline lookup yields CDR1 SGHAT and CDR2 FQNNGV. The germline V and J ends were trimmed by 2 bases and 3 bases, with 12 bases remaining between them. This CDR3 contains 15 residues.

The sample taken for sequencing was blood. The chain couples TRBV11-2 to TRBJ2-3; D gene ambiguous. The TCR originated in a woman of 80 years or more in good health. CDR3 in amino acids: CASSLSARPTDTQYF. CDR3 nucleotide sequence: TGTGCCAGCAGCTTAAGCGCCAGACCGACAGATACGCAGTATTTT.